The rows below give T cell receptor beta chains drawn from one sample of a study of blood T cell repertoires in COVID-19. TCRdb keeps only in-frame clones here, not all; method: immunoSEQ multiplex PCR. Altogether about 260,000 clones are present, 70% to 90% being singletons, with the ten largest covering 4.1%. The sample comprised PBMCs or T cells enriched from blood (not recorded which). The receptors originated from a woman in her twenties or thirties with acute COVID-19. CDR3s include the opening cysteine and the closing phenylalanine or tryptophan. Fields, in order: J gene, V gene, clone size, D gene, CDR3 DNA, CDR3 protein. A D gene is named only where the DNA matches it firmly. Size is stated for part of the rows, as once, few or many counts, or as a class when the clone is expanded.

>TRBJ2-7|TRBV15|-|TRBD1
TGTGCCACCAGCAGGGACAGGGGGCTTTCCTACGAGCAGTACTTC
CATSRDRGLSYEQYF
>TRBJ1-5|TRBV2|-|-
TGTGCCAGCAGTATTGCGGGAGGGAGGATTTCGAGCAATCAGCCCCAGCATTTT
CASSIAGGRISSNQPQHF
>TRBJ2-1|TRBV28|-|TRBD1
TGTGCCAGCAGTAACCCCGGGACAGGGATAAATGAGCAGTTCTTC
CASSNPGTGINEQFF
>TRBJ2-6|TRBV15|-|-
TGTGCCACCAGCGGCGGAAACTCTGGGGCCAACGTCCTGACTTTC
CATSGGNSGANVLTF
>TRBJ1-1|TRBV28|-|TRBD1
TGTGCCAGCAGTTTACAGGGGGTGAGCACTGAAGCTTTCTTT
CASSLQGVSTEAFF
>TRBJ2-4|TRBV3-1/TRBV3-2|-|TRBD1
TGTGCCAGCAGCCGGGGGACAGGGGAGCAAAACATTCAGTACTTC
CASSRGTGEQNIQYF
>TRBJ2-1|TRBV15|once|TRBD1
TGTGCCACCAGCCCCCGGACAGGGACCTACAATGAGCAGTTCTTC
CATSPRTGTYNEQFF
>TRBJ2-7|TRBV11-1|-|TRBD2
TGTGCCAGCAGCATTTGGACAGCCGGGACTAGTAACGAGCAGTACTTC
CASSIWTAGTSNEQYF
>TRBJ1-2|TRBV10-3|-|TRBD1
TGTGCCATCAGTGAGGGCTCAGGGGGAGGCTATGGCTACACCTTC
CAISEGSGGGYGYTF
>TRBJ2-1|TRBV6-4|-|TRBD2
TGTGCCAGCAGTGACTCTAGCGGGAAAGGCGATGAGCAGTTCTTC
CASSDSSGKGDEQFF
>TRBJ1-5|TRBV24-1|-|-
TGTGCCACCAGTGACTTTAGGACGGGAGAGGGACAGCCCCAGCATTTT
CATSDFRTGEGQPQHF
>TRBJ1-6|TRBV4-2|-|-
TGTGCCAGCAGCCCCGGGGACACCGATAATTCACCCCTCCACTTT
CASSPGDTDNSPLHF
>TRBJ1-1|TRBV18|-|-
TGTGCCAGCTCACCATGGGAGGACACTGAAGCTTTCTTT
CASSPWEDTEAFF
>TRBJ2-1|TRBV12-3/TRBV12-4|-|-
TGTGCCAGCACCCTCGGAGATAGCAATGAGCAGTTCTTC
CASTLGDSNEQFF
>TRBJ1-5|TRBV6-6|-|-
TGTGCCAGCAGTTACGCCCGGGGAAGCAATCAGCCCCAGCATTTT
CASSYARGSNQPQHF
>TRBJ2-7|TRBV9|once|-
TGTGCCAGCAGCCACCCTAGGTCGAGGCCGACCTCCTACGAGCAGTACTTC
CASSHPRSRPTSYEQYF
>TRBJ2-5|TRBV14|once|TRBD2
TGTGCCAGCAGCCAGCTAGCGGGGGTGTACCAAGAGACCCAGTACTTC
CASSQLAGVYQETQYF
>TRBJ2-5|TRBV6-5|-|-
TGTGCCAGCAGTTACCAACCAGGGGTTTTTGAGACCCAGTACTTC
CASSYQPGVFETQYF
>TRBJ2-7|TRBV27|-|-
TGTGCCAGCAGTTTAGGCGGGGGCCCCACCTACGAGCAGTACTTC
CASSLGGGPTYEQYF
>TRBJ2-4|TRBV28|-|TRBD2
TGTGCCAGCACCGGGGGGGAGCTATATAAAAACATTCAGTACTTC
CASTGGELYKNIQYF
>TRBJ2-7|TRBV5-1|-|-
TGCGCCAGCAGCTTCGGAGAATCCCCCTACGAGCAGTACTTC
CASSFGESPYEQYF
>TRBJ1-1|TRBV4-1|-|-
TGCGCCAGCAGCAAGACAGTTTCCACTGAAGCTTTCTTT
CASSKTVSTEAFF
>TRBJ2-1|TRBV5-5|-|TRBD2
TGTGCCAGCAGCTCCGGGACTAGCGGGCTCTACAATGAGCAGTTCTTC
CASSSGTSGLYNEQFF
>TRBJ2-7|TRBV5-4|-|TRBD2
TGTGCCAGCAGTGCGTGGGAGGGAGACGAGCAGTACTTC
CASSAWEGDEQYF
>TRBJ2-2|TRBV6-5|-|-
TGTGCCAGCAGCCCCGGGGGGAACACCGGGGAGCTGTTTTTT
CASSPGGNTGELFF
>TRBJ2-7|TRBV24-1|-|TRBD1
TGTGCCACCAGTGACCGATCTGAGACAGGGGACCACGAGCAGTACTTC
CATSDRSETGDHEQYF